The following is a T cell receptor (beta chain) sequence with its context. The target of this receptor is not known. The sample holds no much larger clone one base away, and base qualities are not on file. TCRbeta CDR3 regions were amplified from genomic DNA using the immunoSEQ Assay, a bias-controlled multiplex PCR. Per the source publication's procedure: Nucleated cell counts per sample were estimated from amplification of reference gene primers within the assay. To quantify the absolute abundance of each unique TCRbeta CDR3 rearrangement, sequence reads were collapsed and filtered. For each sample, productive Simpson clonality was calculated as the square root of Simpson's diversity index across productive rearrangements. The table comes from immuneACCESS by way of TCRdb, which keeps in-frame sequences with V and J called. Part of the clones is missing from these tables; in studies checked, under half for an unresolved V gene and the rest for unknown reasons. The V and J calls and clone size are taken from that table; D and trimming were inferred from the DNA. Here the sample has about 210,000 clones; about 89% occur a single time. About 5% of the sample is held by the ten biggest clonotypes.

Collaborating institutions collected whole blood in K2EDTA tubes following their own protocols. For TCRbeta analysis, collaborators shipped samples in one of three forms: frozen whole blood, isolated PBMCs, or DNA extracted from either of those sample types. The data stem from a study of blood T cell repertoires in COVID-19 (dated by TCRdb to 2019 to 2021). In terms of the full investigation: Collaborator samples came from the United States, Italy and Spain and covered acute and convalescent phases of COVID-19. The prospective study material was composed of cDNA or gDNA derived from T cells, B-cell-depleted T cells, or PBMCs. Subjects who had been exposed to COVID-19, were actively infected with it, or had recovered from it provided the deeply sampled blood TCRbeta repertoires that made up the dataset. The repertoires were made available in a free public database intended to serve as a resource for research on the immune response to SARS-CoV-2. The samples were drawn from two sources: the first 160 participants of the ongoing ImmuneRACE study, and 1,254 subjects contributed by 6 global collaborators. Nearly every sample came with metadata listing a de-identified subject ID, COVID-19 status, age in years and sex. Where available, HLA class I and class II types were taken from metadata supplied by the sample provider and were not determined by assay-based typing.

What the study reported, not specific to this receptor: The quantity of clinical and demographic metadata differed by source and by participant and was supplied without curation.

Input material: peripheral blood. The clonotype comes from a woman aged 35 to 49 with acute or convalescent COVID-19.

The sequence in DNA is TGCGCCAGCAGCCAAGAGTCTACAGGGAACTATGGCTACACCTTC. Its protein is CASSQESTGNYGYTF. The chain employs TRBV4-1 and TRBJ1-2; a tentative D call is TRBD1 (6 bases match). V and J are truncated by 0 bases and 2 bases respectively, leaving an intervening sequence of 10 bases. Including the terminal cysteine and phenylalanine, the CDR3 comprises 15 residues. Only the CDR3 DNA stays, 45 bases, in frame from base 1. From a lookup of the germline V gene, CDR1 and CDR2 are MGHRA and YSYEKL.